One and the same sample provided the 21 T cell receptor beta chains below, sequenced in a study of T cells in women clearing cervical HPV infection. Data came from immunoSEQ multiplex PCR; TCRdb stores just in-frame clones and leaves some out. In total, the table holds around 25,000 clones. The sample comprised blood buffy coat. The source of these receptors is a woman between 18 and 70 years old with a cervical HPV16 infection that either progressed to CIN3+ or cleared (not recorded which).

On this clone itself: The read gets to within 3 residues of the CDR3 end, and the germline J gene fills in the rest. The chain recombines TRBV5-1 with TRBJ2-3; 9 bases agree with TRBD2. The CDR3 spans 17 residues. The germline V gene encodes CDR1 SGHRS and CDR2 YFSETQ. V trimming: 1 base; J trimming: 4 bases; junction bases outside the gene matches: 10. The sequenced CDR3 bases are TGCGCCAGCAGCTTGAAAATAGCGGGAGATCCGCCAGATACG. As protein: CASSLKIAGDPPDT. The entire CDR3 protein is CASSLKIAGDPPDTQYF.

Comment on this clone: The CDR3 is cut off 3 residues early in the read; its end comes from the germline J gene. This chain joins TRBV30 and TRBJ2-5, with D possibly matching TRBD1 (6 bases). The V gene's germline CDR1 is GTSNPN and CDR2 SVGIG (reference sequence). V was trimmed by 0 bases and J by 5 bases, leaving 13 bases between them. This CDR3 is built from 14 residues. The CDR3 loop is CAWSVPIRGETQYF. The CDR3 DNA, read in part, is TGTGCCTGGAGTGTTCCAATAAGGGGGGAGACC.

Comments on this clone: The read halts 3 residues ahead of the CDR3 end, with the missing end drawn from the germline J gene. This chain joins TRBV14 and TRBJ2-2; no reliable D call. Germline V CDR1 and CDR2: SGHDN, FVKESK. Trimming removed 4 bases from V and 5 bases from J, with 5 bases in between. The CDR3 length is 12 residues. The sequenced part of the CDR3 DNA is TGTGCCAGCAGCCCCGGGACCGGGGAG. Protein product: CASSPGTGE. The CDR3, in full, reads CASSPGTGELFF.

Worth noting for this clone: The CDR3 goes on 3 residues after the read ends, and that part is filled in from the germline J gene. This chain links TRBV7-9 with TRBJ1-2; D unresolved. Trimming shortened V by 1 base and J by 7 bases, and 7 bases separated the two germline ends. Germline V gene sequence: CDR1 SEHNR, CDR2 FQNEAQ (reference sequence). The CDR3 consists of 12 residues. The CDR3 loop is CASSLDQAGYTF. The sequenced part of the CDR3 DNA is TGTGCCAGCAGCTTAGATCAGGCTGGC.

Concerning this clone: The read falls 3 residues short of the CDR3 end, and the missing part is taken from the germline J gene. The chain combines TRBV18 with TRBJ2-4; no definite D call. Germline CDR1 and CDR2: KGHSH and LQKENI. V lost 8 bases, J lost 1 base, and 9 bases lay in between. The CDR3 length is 13 residues. The DNA read from the CDR3 is TGTGCCAGCAGCTACGAGGCCAAAAACATT. It yields the protein CASSYEAKNI. The complete CDR3 sequence is CASSYEAKNIQYF.

With respect to this clone: The read ends 3 residues before the CDR3 terminus; that terminus is restored from the germline J gene. The chain combines TRBV2 with TRBJ2-2; 8 bases are a match to TRBD1. CDR1 is SNHLY, CDR2 FYNNEI, per germline. The CDR3 loop spans 13 amino acids. CDR3 DNA, as far as it was read: TGTGCCAGCAGCGCAGGGGGCGCCTTACCG. Translating it yields CASSAGGALP. The whole CDR3 sequence reads CASSAGGALPLFF. The full variable domain, its missing parts supplied by reference TRBV2 and TRBJ2-2, is EPEVTQTPSHQVTQMGQEVILRCVPISNHLYFYWYRQILGQKVEFLVSFYNNEISEKSEIFDDQFSVERPDGSNFTLKIRSTKLEDSAMYFCASSAGGALPLFFGEGSRLTVL.

As for this clone: Read coverage stops 3 residues before the CDR3 terminus; the germline J gene supplies the remainder. The chain combines TRBV2 with TRBJ2-7; D unresolved. The CDR3 spans 12 residues. The V and J ends lost 6 bases and 4 bases respectively, with 10 bases between them. Germline CDR1 is SNHLY and CDR2 is FYNNEI. This CDR3 is CASRQELYEQYF. The CDR3 DNA, read in part, is TGTGCCAGCAGGCAAGAACTGTACGAG. The entire variable domain, with the rest obtained from reference TRBV2 and TRBJ2-7, is as follows: EPEVTQTPSHQVTQMGQEVILRCVPISNHLYFYWYRQILGQKVEFLVSFYNNEISEKSEIFDDQFSVERPDGSNFTLKIRSTKLEDSAMYFCASRQELYEQYFGPGTRLTVT.

To note about this clone: Coverage ceases 3 residues before the CDR3 finishes, and the germline J gene fills in the end. The rearrangement joins TRBV19 to TRBJ1-2; 9 nucleotides match TRBD1. This CDR3 region has 15 residues. V gave up 9 bases and J gave up 5 bases; unmatched junction bases: 13. The germline gives CDR1 LNHDA, CDR2 SQIVND (reference sequence). CDR3 DNA, as far as it was read: TGTGCCAGCCACCGGGACAGGGTAATCGCTTATGGC. Protein: CASHRDRVIAYG. The whole CDR3 sequence reads CASHRDRVIAYGYTF.

For this clone: The read ends 3 residues early relative to the CDR3; the germline J gene fills the gap. The chain recombines TRBV7-9 with TRBJ1-2; TRBD1 aligns across 7 bases. The CDR3 is 12 amino acids. Germline V gives CDR1 SEHNR, CDR2 FQNEAQ (reference sequence). This CDR3 reads CASADRSYDYTF. CDR3 bases read: TGTGCCAGCGCGGACAGGAGCTACGAC.

Of note for this clone: The DNA ends 3 residues before the CDR3 does, and the rest of the CDR3 is filled in from the germline J gene. The chain employs TRBV7-9 and TRBJ2-7; weak D call: TRBD1 (5 bases). Per germline, CDR1 SEHNR and CDR2 FQNEAQ (reference sequence). The V end lost 0 bases, the J end lost 6 bases, and 12 bases lay between the germline ends. CDR3 length: 14 residues. The DNA read from the CDR3 is TGTGCCAGCAGCTTAGCGGCAGGGTTGACCGAG. It specifies CASSLAAGLTE. The full CDR3 protein reads CASSLAAGLTEQYF.

Turning to this clone: The read is 3 residues too short to cover the CDR3 end, so that end is filled in from the germline J gene. The chain employs TRBV5-5 and TRBJ1-5; 9 bases fit TRBD1. The CDR3 spans 13 residues. Germline CDR1 SGHKS, CDR2 YYEKEE (reference sequence). With 2 bases clipped from V and 7 bases from J, the junction kept 1 base outside the gene matches. CDR3 bases read: TGTGCCAGCAGCTTTGACAGGGGGCAGCCC. Translated: CASSFDRGQP. The full CDR3 reads CASSFDRGQPQHF.

A note on this clone: The DNA ends 3 residues before the CDR3 does, and the rest of the CDR3 is filled in from the germline J gene. The chain uses TRBV4-1 and TRBJ1-3; D not certain. CDR3 length: 16 amino acids. Per the germline V gene, CDR1 is MGHRA and CDR2 is YSYEKL. Trimming shortened V by 2 bases and J by 0 bases, and 11 bases separated the two germline ends. The sequenced CDR3 bases are TGCGCCAGCAGCCAAAATTGGCCTAGCTCTGGAAACACC. Translated: CASSQNWPSSGNT. The complete CDR3 protein is CASSQNWPSSGNTIYF.

In the case of this clone: The CDR3 extends 3 residues past the end of the read, so its final part is completed from the germline J gene. This rearrangement joins TRBV2 to TRBJ1-2, with a weak D call TRBD1 (6 bases). Trimming took off 6 bases at V and 6 bases at J, with 11 bases between the two ends. The CDR3 runs to 12 residues. Germline CDR1 is SNHLY and CDR2 is FYNNEI. CDR3 DNA, as far as it was read: TGTGCCAGCAGGGTAACAGGGAATGGC. It encodes CASRVTGNG. The entire CDR3 reads CASRVTGNGYTF.

Remarks on this clone: The sequenced fragment ends 3 residues before the CDR3 boundary, so the rest is inferred from the germline J gene. This chain uses TRBV6-2 or TRBV6-3 with TRBJ1-1; tentatively, D is TRBD1 (6 bases). CDR1 and CDR2 from the germline V gene are MNHEY and SVGEGT. The CDR3 loop spans 13 amino acids. Trimming removed 6 bases from V and 2 bases from J, with 10 bases in between. The CDR3 sequence is CASSWTANTEAFF. The sequenced CDR3 bases are TGTGCCAGCAGCTGGACAGCCAACACTGAA.

Of note for this clone: Sequencing ends 3 residues short of the CDR3 end; the germline J gene provides the rest. The chain carries TRBV7-2 and TRBJ2-6, with a possible D match to TRBD2 (6 bases). Germline CDR1 and CDR2: SGHTA and FQGNSA. The CDR3 is 15 residues long. The DNA read from the CDR3 is TGTGCCAGCAGGTCCCCGACTAGGTTGGGGGGTGTC. It codes for CASRSPTRLGGV. The whole CDR3 protein reads CASRSPTRLGGVLTF.

A note on this clone: The read halts 3 residues ahead of the CDR3 end, with the missing end drawn from the germline J gene. The chain couples TRBV7-3 to TRBJ2-2; D is unclear. Germline lookup yields CDR1 SGHTA and CDR2 FQGTGA. This CDR3 is 16 amino acids long. With 1 base removed from V and 2 bases from J, the gap between germline ends came to 11 bases. CDR3 amino acids: CASSLRRSLNTGELFF. The part of the CDR3 DNA that was read is TGTGCCAGCAGCTTAAGGCGGAGTCTAAACACCGGGGAG.

The CDR3 sequence: CASSLDHYNEQFF. The CDR3 bases that were read are TGTGCCAGCAGCTTAGATCACTACAATGAG. This rearrangement joins TRBV7-2 to TRBJ2-1; D is unclear. The read comes to an end 3 residues before the CDR3 does, leaving the germline J gene to fill in the end. Trimming removed 1 base from V and 3 bases from J, with 4 bases in between. The CDR3 contains 13 residues. Per germline, CDR1 SGHTA and CDR2 FQGNSA.

As concerns this clone: The read stops 3 residues short of the end of the CDR3; the missing end is completed from the germline J gene. The gene calls are TRBV7-8 and TRBJ1-1; TRBD1 aligns across 8 bases. The germline CDR1 and CDR2 sequences are SGHVS and FQNEAQ. The CDR3 sequence is 16 residues long. J was trimmed by 5 bases and V by 4 bases; bases with no gene match: 12. The CDR3 here is CASSSQNAGTGTEAFF. The part of the CDR3 DNA that was read is TGTGCCAGCAGCTCCCAAAATGCCGGGACAGGAACTGAA.

As regards this clone: The missing CDR3 end, 3 residues past where the read stops, is filled in from the germline J gene. This chain connects TRBV10-3 to TRBJ1-5; D uncertain. Looked up from germline, CDR1 is ENHRY and CDR2 is SYGVKD. This CDR3 region has 12 residues. Trimming removed 10 bases at V and 7 bases at J, with 14 bases between. Partial CDR3 DNA: TGTGCCACAGCGGGAGTAGAGCAGCCC. It specifies CATAGVEQP. The CDR3, in full, reads CATAGVEQPQHF.

With respect to this clone: The missing CDR3 end, 3 residues past where the read stops, is filled in from the germline J gene. V is TRBV7-9 and J is TRBJ2-2; TRBD1 might be the D (5 bases). CDR3 length: 15 residues. Germline V gene lookup returns CDR1 SEHNR and CDR2 FQNEAQ (reference sequence). CDR3 in amino acids: CASRLSQANNSPLFF. The CDR3 DNA, read in part, is TGTGCCAGCAGGCTTTCACAGGCCAATAATTCACCG.

Comments on this clone: The CDR3 is cut off 3 residues early in the read; its end comes from the germline J gene. The chain uses TRBV5-1 and TRBJ2-5, with 7 bases aligning to TRBD2. The germline CDR1 and CDR2 sequences are SGHRS and YFSETQ. CDR3 length: 14 amino acids. The part of the CDR3 DNA that was read is TGCGCCAGTAAGACCGGGACTACCTCAGATACC. Translating gives CASKTGTTSDT. The whole CDR3 sequence reads CASKTGTTSDTQYF.